What follows describes a single T cell receptor (beta chain). The entry originates in a study of cytomegalovirus exposure and HLA in healthy donors. J gave up 9 bases and V 4 bases, and 16 bases lay outside the gene matches. The CDR3 runs 15 residues. Looked up from germline, CDR1 is SGDLS and CDR2 is YYNGEE. The study ran its PCR with 60 Vbeta and 13 Jbeta primers. Assay: immunoSEQ multiplex PCR; the TCRdb copy retains only in-frame clones and omits some. The repertoire holds about 140,000 clones, with about three quarters as singletons. The chain has TRBV9 and TRBJ2-7; the match to TRBD2 covers 7 bases. The clonotype comes from a male donor in good health and CMV-seropositive. Material: PBMCs. The CDR3 sequence: CASSPGTGGLFAQYF. CDR3 in DNA: TGTGCCAGCAGCCCAGGGACCGGGGGGTTGTTCGCGCAGTACTTC.